This TCR beta chain was recorded in a study of beta chain features in type 1 diabetes. Findings and limits, study-wide: There was a moderate but significant shortening of TCRB CDR3s in all four CD4+ subsets of Type 1 diabetes patients.

Reverse transcription of all isolated RNA meant that expressed TCRB transcripts were sequenced. Using immunoSEQ multiplex PCR, the repertoire was profiled, and TCRdb retains in-frame clones only, with some absent. The sample records 230,000 or so clones, approximately 16% being singletons. This clone was seen a few times. Antigen specificity is unknown. CDR1 and CDR2 (germline): SQVTM, ANQGSEA. The V end lost 6 bases, the J end lost 11 bases, and 20 bases lay between the germline ends. The CDR3 loop spans 13 amino acids. The chain recombines TRBV29-1 with TRBJ2-1; D is uncertain. Sequencing was done on a sample of naive CD4+ T cells from blood. This receptor was taken from a man aged 30 to 45 with type 1 diabetes. CDR3 nucleotide sequence: TGCAGCGTCTCCCTTTATTCCCCCGGTAAGCAGTTCTTC. It codes for CSVSLYSPGKQFF.